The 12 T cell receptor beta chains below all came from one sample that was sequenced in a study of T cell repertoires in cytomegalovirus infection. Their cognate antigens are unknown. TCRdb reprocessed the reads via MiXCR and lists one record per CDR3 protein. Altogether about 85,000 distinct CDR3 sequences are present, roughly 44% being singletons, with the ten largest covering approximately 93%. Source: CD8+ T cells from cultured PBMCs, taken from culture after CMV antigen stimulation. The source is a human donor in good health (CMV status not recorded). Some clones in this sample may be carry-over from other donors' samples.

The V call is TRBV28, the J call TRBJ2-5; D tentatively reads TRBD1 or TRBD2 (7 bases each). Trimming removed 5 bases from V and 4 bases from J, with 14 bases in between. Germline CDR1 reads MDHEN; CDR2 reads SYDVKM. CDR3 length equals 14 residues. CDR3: CASSPVRGGETQYF. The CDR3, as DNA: TGTGCCAGCAGTCCAGTCAGGGGGGGAGAGACCCAGTACTTC.

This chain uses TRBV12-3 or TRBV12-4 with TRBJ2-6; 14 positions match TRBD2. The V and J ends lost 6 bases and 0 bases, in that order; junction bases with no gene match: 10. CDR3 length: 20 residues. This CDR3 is CASRGGTSGSQNSGANVLTF. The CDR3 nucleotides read TGTGCCAGCAGGGGTGGGACTAGCGGGAGCCAAAACTCTGGGGCCAACGTCCTGACTTTC.

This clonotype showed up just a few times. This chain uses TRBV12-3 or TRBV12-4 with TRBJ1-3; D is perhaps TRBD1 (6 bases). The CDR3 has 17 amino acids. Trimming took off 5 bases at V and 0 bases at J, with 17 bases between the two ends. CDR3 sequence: CASSPRSGHISGNTIYF. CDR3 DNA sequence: TGTGCCAGCAGTCCTCGGTCGGGACATATCTCTGGAAACACCATATATTTT.

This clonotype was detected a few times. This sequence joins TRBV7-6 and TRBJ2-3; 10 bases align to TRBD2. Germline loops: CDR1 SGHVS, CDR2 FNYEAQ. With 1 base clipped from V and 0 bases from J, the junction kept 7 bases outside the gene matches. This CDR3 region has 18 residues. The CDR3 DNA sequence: TGTGCCAGCAGCTTAGGTGATAGCGGGGGGACTAGCACAGATACGCAGTATTTT. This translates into CASSLGDSGGTSTDTQYF.

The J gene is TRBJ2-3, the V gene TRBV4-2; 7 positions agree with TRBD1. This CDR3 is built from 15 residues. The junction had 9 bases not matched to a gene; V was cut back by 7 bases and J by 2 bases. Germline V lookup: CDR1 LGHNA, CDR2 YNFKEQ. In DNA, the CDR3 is TGTGCCAGCAAAGGGGGCCTGGGGGACACAGATACGCAGTATTTT. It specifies CASKGGLGDTDTQYF.

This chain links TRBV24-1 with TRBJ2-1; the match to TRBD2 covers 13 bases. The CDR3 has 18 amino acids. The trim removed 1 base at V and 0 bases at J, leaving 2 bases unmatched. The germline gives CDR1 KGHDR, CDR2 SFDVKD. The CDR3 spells CATSDFRTSGSSYNEQFF. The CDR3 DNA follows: TGTGCCACCAGTGATTTCAGGACTAGCGGGAGCTCCTACAATGAGCAGTTCTTC.

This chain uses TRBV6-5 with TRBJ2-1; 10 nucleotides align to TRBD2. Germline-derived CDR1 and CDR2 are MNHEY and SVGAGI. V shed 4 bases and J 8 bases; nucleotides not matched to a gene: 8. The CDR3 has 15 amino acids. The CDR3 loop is CASSCGLAGGDEQFF. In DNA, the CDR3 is TGTGCCAGCAGTTGCGGGTTAGCGGGAGGAGATGAGCAGTTCTTC.

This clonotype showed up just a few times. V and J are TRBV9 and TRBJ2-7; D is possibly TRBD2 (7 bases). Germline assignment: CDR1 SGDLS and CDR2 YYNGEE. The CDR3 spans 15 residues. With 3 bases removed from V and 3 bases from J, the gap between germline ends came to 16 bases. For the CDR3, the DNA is TGTGCCAGCAGCGCAGGAGGGGGGGATAACTACGAGCAGTACTTC. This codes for CASSAGGGDNYEQYF.

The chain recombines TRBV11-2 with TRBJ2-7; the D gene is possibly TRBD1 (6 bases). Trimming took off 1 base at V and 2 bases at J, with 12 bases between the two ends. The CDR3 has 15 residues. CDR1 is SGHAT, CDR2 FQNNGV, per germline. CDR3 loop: CASSLASWGPYEQYF. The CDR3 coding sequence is TGTGCCAGCAGCTTAGCCTCGTGGGGGCCCTACGAGCAGTACTTC.

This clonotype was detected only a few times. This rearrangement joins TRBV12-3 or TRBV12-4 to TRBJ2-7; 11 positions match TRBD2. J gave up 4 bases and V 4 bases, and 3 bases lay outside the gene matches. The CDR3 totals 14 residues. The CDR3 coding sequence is TGTGCCAGCAGTTCCGGGACTAGCGGATACGAGCAGTACTTC. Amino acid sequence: CASSSGTSGYEQYF.

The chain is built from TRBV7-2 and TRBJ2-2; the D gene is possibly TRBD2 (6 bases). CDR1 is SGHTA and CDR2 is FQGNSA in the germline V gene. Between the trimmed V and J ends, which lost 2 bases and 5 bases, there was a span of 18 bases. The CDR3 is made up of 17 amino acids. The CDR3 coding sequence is TGTGCCAGCAGCTTATCTATCGGGAGAAGAAAGACCGGGGAGCTGTTTTTT. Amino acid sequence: CASSLSIGRRKTGELFF.

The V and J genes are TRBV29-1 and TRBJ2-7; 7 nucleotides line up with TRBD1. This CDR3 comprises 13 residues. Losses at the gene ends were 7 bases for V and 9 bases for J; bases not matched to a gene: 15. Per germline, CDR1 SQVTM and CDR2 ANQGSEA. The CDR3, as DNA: TGCAGCGCTAAGGACAGGACGCTCTCGTGGCAGTACTTC. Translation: CSAKDRTLSWQYF.